The 21 T cell receptor beta chains given below trace back to one sample, sequenced in a study of blood T cell repertoires in COVID-19. Some clones are missing from TCRdb's copy, which holds only in-frame ones; the method was immunoSEQ multiplex PCR. There are more than 80,000 clones in the sample; almost 85% occur only once, and 6% to 7.5% lies in the top ten. Sequenced sample: peripheral blood. All receptors derive from a middle-aged man with active or convalescent COVID-19.

The chain links TRBV28 to TRBJ1-6; 8 bases are shared with TRBD1. With 6 bases clipped from V and 6 bases from J, the junction kept 4 bases outside the gene matches. This CDR3 is 14 amino acids long. From germline, CDR1 is MDHEN and CDR2 SYDVKM. As DNA, the CDR3 is TGTGCCAGCAGCCAGACAGGGGCTAATTCACCCCTCCACTTT. Translating it yields CASSQTGANSPLHF.

This clone was detected only a few times. The chain has TRBV11-3 and TRBJ2-2; D is undetermined. The CDR3 runs 14 residues. Trimming removed 0 bases from V and 1 base from J, with 3 bases in between. CDR1 is SGHNT and CDR2 is YENEEA in the germline V gene. The CDR3 DNA follows: TGTGCCAGCAGCTTAGATCGGAACACCGGGGAGCTGTTTTTT. Its protein is CASSLDRNTGELFF.

The chain recombines TRBV24-1 with TRBJ1-2, with 7 bases lining up with TRBD1. The CDR3 contains 13 residues. J lost 5 bases, V lost 11 bases, and 10 bases had no gene match. Germline V gives CDR1 KGHDR, CDR2 SFDVKD. CDR3 amino acids: CAISTTGAYGYTF. Here the CDR3 DNA reads TGTGCCATTTCGACAACAGGGGCTTATGGCTACACCTTC.

The rearrangement uses TRBV5-1 and TRBJ1-2, with 8 bases fitting TRBD1. This CDR3 comprises 13 residues. The trim removed 4 bases at V and 8 bases at J, leaving 7 bases unmatched. Germline V CDR1 and CDR2: SGHRS, YFSETQ. CDR3 loop: CASSPGQGRGYTF. CDR3 DNA sequence: TGCGCCAGCAGCCCTGGACAGGGTCGGGGCTACACCTTC.

V gene TRBV29-1 combines with J gene TRBJ1-1; 7 bases align to TRBD1. Per the germline V gene, CDR1 is SQVTM and CDR2 is ANQGSEA. The CDR3 extends over 14 amino acids. After removal of 0 bases from V and 4 bases from J, the junction contained 5 bases not matched to a gene. CDR3 sequence: CSVEDTGAVTEAFF. CDR3 in DNA: TGCAGCGTTGAAGATACAGGGGCTGTCACTGAAGCTTTCTTT.

Details on this clone: Other DNA sequences in this sample translate to the same CDR3. The chain recombines TRBV12-3 or TRBV12-4 with TRBJ1-5; the match to TRBD1 covers 8 bases. The CDR3 length is 13 residues. The V segment lost 5 bases and the J segment 6 bases; nucleotides outside the gene matches: 3. The CDR3 DNA reads as TGTGCCAGCAGTCTGACAGGGGCTCAGCCCCAGCATTTT. It encodes CASSLTGAQPQHF.

This sequence joins TRBV5-1 and TRBJ1-4; weak D call: TRBD1 (6 bases). Germline V gene sequence: CDR1 SGHRS, CDR2 YFSETQ. V lost 0 bases and J lost 8, with 8 bases in between. The CDR3 length is 13 residues. As DNA, the CDR3 is TGCGCCAGCAGCTTGGCGACAGGCGAAAAACTGTTTTTT. It is translated as CASSLATGEKLFF.

The chain uses TRBV28 and TRBJ1-5; 7 bases are shared with TRBD1. Germline V gene lookup returns CDR1 MDHEN and CDR2 SYDVKM. The J segment lost 0 bases and the V segment lost 5 bases, leaving 13 bases of the junction unmatched. The CDR3 has 18 residues. DNA of the CDR3: TGTGCCAGCAGTGCATCCCACATTAGGACAGGTAGCAATCAGCCCCAGCATTTT. This sequence encodes CASSASHIRTGSNQPQHF.

The CDR3 is CASRPPQGRETQYF. The CDR3, as DNA: TGTGCCAGCAGACCTCCACAGGGGCGGGAGACCCAGTACTTC. V is TRBV28 and J is TRBJ2-5; TRBD1 matches at 7 bases. Germline V gene lookup returns CDR1 MDHEN and CDR2 SYDVKM. The junction had 9 bases not matched to a gene; V was cut back by 6 bases and J by 5 bases. The CDR3 sequence is 14 residues long.

The CDR3 nucleotides read TGTGCCAGCACCCCCGGGACAGGCCTAGGCAATGAGCAGTTCTTC. This gives the protein CASTPGTGLGNEQFF. The J gene is TRBJ2-1, the V gene TRBV5-4; 8 bases are a match to TRBD1. From germline, CDR1 is SGHNT and CDR2 YYREEE (reference sequence). This CDR3 spans 15 amino acids. V lost 6 bases and J lost 6; bases outside the gene matches: 11.

This clone turned up a few times. This chain uses TRBV4-1 with TRBJ1-1; 11 positions match TRBD1. Germline CDR1 and CDR2: MGHRA and YSYEKL. The CDR3 extends over 16 amino acids. Trimming at V came to 1 base and at J to 1 base, leaving 2 bases not matched to a gene. DNA of the CDR3: TGCGCCAGCAGCCAAGGGGACAGGGGGAGGAACACTGAAGCTTTCTTT. Its translation is CASSQGDRGRNTEAFF.

A single count supports this clone. The chain uses TRBV15 and TRBJ2-7; TRBD2 is a possible D gene (6 bases). The CDR3 sequence is 14 residues long. Germline V gene sequence: CDR1 LNHNV, CDR2 YYDKDF (reference sequence). V gave up 1 base and J gave up 2 bases, with 9 bases separating them. CDR3 nucleotides: TGTGCCACCAGCAGAGGCGGGATTACCTACGAGCAGTACGTC. Protein: CATSRGGITYEQYV.

This chain uses TRBV27 with TRBJ2-1; 9 bases match TRBD1. The CDR3 is 17 residues long. V lost 2 bases and J lost 6; bases outside the gene matches: 11. Germline V gene sequence: CDR1 MNHEY, CDR2 SMNVEV (reference sequence). The DNA of the CDR3 is TGTGCCAGCAGTTTAGTCCCGGGACAGGGATGGGGCAATGAGCAGTTCTTC. It yields the protein CASSLVPGQGWGNEQFF.

The genes are TRBV9 and TRBJ2-1; TRBD2 matches at 9 bases. Germline loops: CDR1 SGDLS, CDR2 YYNGEE. The ends lost 6 bases at V and 3 bases at J; junction bases unmatched: 13. The CDR3 length is 17 residues. The CDR3 DNA is TGTGCCAGCAACGACCTGGGGAGCGGGGGGCTCTACAATGAGCAGTTCTTC. This encodes CASNDLGSGGLYNEQFF.

The chain joins TRBV19 to TRBJ2-1; D might be TRBD1 (5 bases). V lost 9 bases and J lost 2, with 17 bases in between. Germline CDR1 and CDR2: LNHDA and SQIVND (reference sequence). The CDR3 length is 15 residues. CDR3 sequence: CASSKGKGTYNEQFF. The CDR3 nucleotides are TGTGCCAGCTCAAAGGGGAAGGGGACCTACAATGAGCAGTTCTTC.

The chain links TRBV28 to TRBJ1-5, with 7 nucleotides matching TRBD1. This CDR3 is 12 amino acids long. The germline CDR1 and CDR2 sequences are MDHEN and SYDVKM. The J segment lost 7 bases and the V segment lost 8 bases, leaving 5 bases of the junction unmatched. In DNA form, the CDR3 reads TGTGCCAGCCGACAGGGCGGCCAGCCCCAGCATTTT. Translation: CASRQGGQPQHF. The full variable domain, completed using reference TRBV28 and TRBJ1-5, is DVKVTQSSRYLVKRTGEKVFLECVQDMDHENMFWYRQDPGLGLRLIYFSYDVKMKEKGDIPEGYSVSREKKERFSLILESASTNQTSMYLCASRQGGQPQHFGDGTRLSIL.

The V and J genes are TRBV27 and TRBJ1-1; D gene unclear. Deletions cut 7 bases from V and 7 bases from J, with 13 bases between. The length of the CDR3 is 12 residues. The germline gives CDR1 MNHEY, CDR2 SMNVEV (reference sequence). The CDR3 sequence is CASTHARFEAFF. As DNA, the CDR3 is TGTGCCAGCACCCATGCCCGGTTTGAAGCTTTCTTT.

J is TRBJ2-1 and V is TRBV6-6, with D uncertain. The CDR3 has 11 residues. Trimming shortened V by 6 bases and J by 4 bases, and 4 bases separated the two germline ends. Germline lookup yields CDR1 MNHNY and CDR2 SVGAGI (reference sequence). The CDR3 nucleotides are TGTGCCAGCAGGCAGTACAATGAGCAGTTCTTC. Amino acids: CASRQYNEQFF.

J is TRBJ2-3 and V is TRBV5-1, with 12 bases fitting TRBD1. The germline V gene has CDR1 SGHRS and CDR2 YFSETQ. The CDR3 is made up of 15 amino acids. Trimming at V came to 3 bases and at J to 4 bases, leaving 3 bases not matched to a gene. The chain's CDR3 is CASSSGTGGADTQYF. For the CDR3, the DNA is TGCGCCAGCAGCTCCGGGACAGGGGGCGCAGATACGCAGTATTTT. Based on the CDR3 plus reference TRBV5-1 and TRBJ2-3, the full variable domain is KAGVTQTPRYLIKTRGQQVTLSCSPISGHRSVSWYQQTPGQGLQFLFEYFSETQRNKGNFPGRFSGRQFSNSRSEMNVSTLELGDSALYLCASSSGTGGADTQYFGPGTRLTVL.

V gene TRBV12-3 or TRBV12-4 combines with J gene TRBJ2-1; possible D gene TRBD2, 5 bases. The germline V and J ends were trimmed by 3 bases and 12 bases, with 15 bases remaining between them. The CDR3 consists of 13 residues. The CDR3 nucleotides are TGTGCCAGCAGTTTGCGAGAGGGTCCAAGGCAGTTCTTC. Residues: CASSLREGPRQFF.

The chain employs TRBV6-5 and TRBJ2-2; 11 nucleotides agree with TRBD2. Per the germline V gene, CDR1 is MNHEY and CDR2 is SVGAGI. The CDR3 consists of 15 residues. Unmatched junction bases numbered 3, after V lost 7 bases and J lost 2 bases. CDR3 sequence reads: CASKLAGGNTGELFF. The CDR3 DNA sequence: TGTGCCAGCAAGCTAGCGGGGGGTAACACCGGGGAGCTGTTTTTT.